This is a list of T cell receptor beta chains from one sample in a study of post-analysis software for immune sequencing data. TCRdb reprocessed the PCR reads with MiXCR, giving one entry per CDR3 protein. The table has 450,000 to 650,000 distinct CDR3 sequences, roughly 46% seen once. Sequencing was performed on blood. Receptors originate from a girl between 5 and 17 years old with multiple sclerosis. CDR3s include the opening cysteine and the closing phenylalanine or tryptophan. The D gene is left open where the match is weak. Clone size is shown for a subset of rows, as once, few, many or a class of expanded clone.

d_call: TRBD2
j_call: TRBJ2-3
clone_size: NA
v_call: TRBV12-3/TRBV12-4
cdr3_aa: CASSLGLAGYLSTDTQYF
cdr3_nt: TGTGCCAGCAGTTTAGGACTAGCGGGGTACCTCAGCACAGATACGCAGTATTTT

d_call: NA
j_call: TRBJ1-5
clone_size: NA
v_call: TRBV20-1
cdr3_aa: CSARDRGLGPTSNQPQHF
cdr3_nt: TGCAGTGCTAGAGATCGGGGCCTAGGGCCTACTAGCAATCAGCCCCAGCATTTT

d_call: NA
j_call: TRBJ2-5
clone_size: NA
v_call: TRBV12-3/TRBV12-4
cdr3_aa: CASRGPRGNQETQYF
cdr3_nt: TGTGCCAGCAGGGGACCTAGGGGGAACCAAGAGACCCAGTACTTC

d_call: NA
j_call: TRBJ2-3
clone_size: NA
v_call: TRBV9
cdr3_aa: CASSVRINQDTQYF
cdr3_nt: TGTGCCAGCAGCGTGCGTATAAATCAAGATACGCAGTATTTT

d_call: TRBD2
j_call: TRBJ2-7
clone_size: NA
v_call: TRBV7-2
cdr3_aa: CASSFRLAGGLEQYF
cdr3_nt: TGTGCCAGCAGCTTCAGACTAGCGGGAGGGTTAGAGCAGTACTTC

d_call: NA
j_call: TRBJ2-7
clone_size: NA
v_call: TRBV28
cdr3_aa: CASSFHLAYLSYEQYF
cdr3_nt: TGTGCCAGCAGTTTTCACCTAGCGTACCTCTCCTACGAGCAGTACTTC

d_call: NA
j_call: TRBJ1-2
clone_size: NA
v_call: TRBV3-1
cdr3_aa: CASSQVVVGQRSDYGYTF
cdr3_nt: TGTGCCAGCAGCCAAGTTGTCGTCGGACAAAGGTCGGACTATGGCTACACCTTC

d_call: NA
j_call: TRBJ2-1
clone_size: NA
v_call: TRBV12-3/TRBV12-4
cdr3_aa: CASTTDREGEQFF
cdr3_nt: TGTGCCAGCACCACCGACAGGGAGGGTGAGCAGTTCTTC

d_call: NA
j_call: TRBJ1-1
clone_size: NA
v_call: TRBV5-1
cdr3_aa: CASSLVAENTEAFF
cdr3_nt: TGCGCCAGCAGCTTGGTGGCGGAGAACACTGAAGCTTTCTTT

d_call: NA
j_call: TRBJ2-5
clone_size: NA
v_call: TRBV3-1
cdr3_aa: CASSQGLRPFGETQYF
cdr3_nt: TGTGCCAGCAGCCAAGGCTTGAGACCCTTTGGGGAGACCCAGTACTTC

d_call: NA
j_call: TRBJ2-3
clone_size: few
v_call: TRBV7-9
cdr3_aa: CASSLERTDTQYF
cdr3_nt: TGTGCCAGCAGCTTAGAGAGGACAGATACGCAGTATTTT

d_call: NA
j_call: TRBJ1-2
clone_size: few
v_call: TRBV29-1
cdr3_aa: CSVESGAFGYTF
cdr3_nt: TGCAGCGTTGAATCAGGGGCGTTTGGCTACACCTTC

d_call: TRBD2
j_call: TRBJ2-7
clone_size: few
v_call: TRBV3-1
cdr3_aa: CASSQVSSGSAEEQYF
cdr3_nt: TGTGCCAGCAGCCAAGTAAGTAGCGGGAGCGCAGAAGAGCAGTACTTC

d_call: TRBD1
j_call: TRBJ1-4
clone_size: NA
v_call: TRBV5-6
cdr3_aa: CASSLRQGAHLEKLFF
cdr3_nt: TGTGCCAGCAGCTTACGACAGGGGGCGCATCTAGAAAAACTGTTTTTT

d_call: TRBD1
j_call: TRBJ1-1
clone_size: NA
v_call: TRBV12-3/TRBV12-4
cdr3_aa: CASNWDRGYTEAFF
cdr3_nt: TGTGCCAGCAATTGGGACAGGGGCTATACTGAAGCTTTCTTT

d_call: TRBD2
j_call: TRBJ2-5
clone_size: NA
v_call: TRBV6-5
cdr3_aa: CASSGLAGIQETQYF
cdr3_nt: TGTGCCAGCTCGGGACTAGCGGGAATTCAAGAGACCCAGTACTTC

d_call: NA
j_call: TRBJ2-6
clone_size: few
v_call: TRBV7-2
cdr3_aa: CASSQRGPTLSVLTF
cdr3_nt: TGTGCCAGCAGCCAACGGGGACCGACGTTAAGCGTCCTGACTTTC

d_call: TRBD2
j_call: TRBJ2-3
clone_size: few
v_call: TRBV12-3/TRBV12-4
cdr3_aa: CATSIQLAGRTDTQYF
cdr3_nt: TGTGCCACCAGCATTCAACTAGCGGGGCGCACAGATACGCAGTATTTT

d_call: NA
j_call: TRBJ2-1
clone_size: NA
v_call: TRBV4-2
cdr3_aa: CASSQDMRGLNEQFF
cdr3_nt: TGTGCCAGCAGCCAAGATATGCGAGGGTTAAATGAGCAGTTCTTC

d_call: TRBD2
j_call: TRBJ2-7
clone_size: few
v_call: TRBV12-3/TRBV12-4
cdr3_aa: CASSPVAGVGYEQYF
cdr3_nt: TGTGCCAGCAGTCCGGTAGCGGGAGTAGGTTACGAGCAGTACTTC

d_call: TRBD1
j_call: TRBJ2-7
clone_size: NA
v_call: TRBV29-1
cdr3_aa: CSASGTGSSEQYF
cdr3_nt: TGCAGCGCATCCGGGACAGGGAGTAGCGAGCAGTACTTC

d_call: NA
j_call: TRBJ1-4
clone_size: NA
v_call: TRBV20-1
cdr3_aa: CSAHRGDNEKLFF
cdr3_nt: TGCAGTGCTCACCGAGGGGATAATGAAAAACTGTTTTTT

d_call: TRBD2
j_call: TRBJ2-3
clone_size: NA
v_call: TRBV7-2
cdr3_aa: CASSLDGTSGGADTQYF
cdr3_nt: TGTGCCAGCAGCTTAGATGGGACTAGCGGGGGGGCAGATACGCAGTATTTT

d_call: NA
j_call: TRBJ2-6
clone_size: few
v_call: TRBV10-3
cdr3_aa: CAISESVGVGANVLTF
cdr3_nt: TGTGCCATCAGTGAGTCGGTAGGGGTTGGGGCCAACGTCCTGACTTTC

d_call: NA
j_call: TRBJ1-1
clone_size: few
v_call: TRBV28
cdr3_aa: CASSNTGFTEAFF
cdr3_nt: TGTGCCAGCAGTAATACAGGGTTCACTGAAGCTTTCTTT

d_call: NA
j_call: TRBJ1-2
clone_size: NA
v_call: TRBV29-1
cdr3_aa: CSVTGRTNYGYTF
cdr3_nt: TGCAGCGTAACAGGGAGGACCAACTATGGCTACACCTTC

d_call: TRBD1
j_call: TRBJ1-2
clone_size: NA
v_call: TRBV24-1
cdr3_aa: CATSDPRIGTGLDGYTF
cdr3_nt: TGTGCCACCAGTGACCCTAGAATCGGGACAGGTCTTGATGGCTACACCTTC

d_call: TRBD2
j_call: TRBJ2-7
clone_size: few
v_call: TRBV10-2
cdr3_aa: CASRGGLAAIYEQYF
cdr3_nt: TGCGCCAGCAGGGGGGGACTAGCGGCCATCTACGAGCAGTACTTC

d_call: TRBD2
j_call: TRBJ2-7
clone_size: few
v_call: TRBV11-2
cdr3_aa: CAGSLAGSSSYEQYF
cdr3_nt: TGTGCCGGCAGCTTAGCGGGTAGCAGCTCCTACGAGCAGTACTTC

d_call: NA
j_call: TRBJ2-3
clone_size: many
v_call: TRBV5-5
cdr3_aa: CASSLRVNSDTQYF
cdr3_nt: TGTGCCAGCAGCTTACGGGTTAACTCAGATACGCAGTATTTT

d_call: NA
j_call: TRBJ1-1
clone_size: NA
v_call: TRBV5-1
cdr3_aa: CASRPPQGNLEAFF
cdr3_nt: TGCGCCAGCAGGCCCCCCCAGGGAAATCTTGAAGCTTTCTTT

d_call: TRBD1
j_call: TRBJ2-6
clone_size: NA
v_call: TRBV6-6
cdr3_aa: CASTGGSGANVLTF
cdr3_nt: TGTGCCAGCACAGGGGGATCTGGGGCCAACGTCCTGACTTTC

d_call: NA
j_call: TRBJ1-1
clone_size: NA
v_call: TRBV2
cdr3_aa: CASSEWAAPGAFF
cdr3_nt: TGTGCCAGCAGTGAATGGGCAGCTCCTGGAGCTTTCTTT

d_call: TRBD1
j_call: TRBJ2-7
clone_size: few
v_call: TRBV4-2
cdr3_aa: CASSPGTGTSYEQYF
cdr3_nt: TGTGCCAGCAGTCCAGGGACAGGGACCTCCTACGAGCAGTACTTC

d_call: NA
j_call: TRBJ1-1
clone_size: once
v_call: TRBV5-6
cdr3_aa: CASSAGPLNTEAFF
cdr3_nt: TGTGCCAGCAGCGCGGGACCGCTGAACACTGAAGCTTTCTTT

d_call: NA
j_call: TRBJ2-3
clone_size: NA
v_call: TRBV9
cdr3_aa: CASTRDGGTDTQYF
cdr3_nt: TGTGCCAGCACTAGGGACGGGGGCACAGATACGCAGTATTTT

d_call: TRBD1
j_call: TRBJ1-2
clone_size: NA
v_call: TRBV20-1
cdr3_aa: CSARGTGDANYGYTF
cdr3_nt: TGCAGTGCTAGAGGGACAGGGGATGCTAACTATGGCTACACCTTC

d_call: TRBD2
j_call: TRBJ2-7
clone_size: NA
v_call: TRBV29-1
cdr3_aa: CSVDSGGGYEQYF
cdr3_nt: TGCAGCGTTGACAGCGGGGGGGGTTACGAGCAGTACTTC

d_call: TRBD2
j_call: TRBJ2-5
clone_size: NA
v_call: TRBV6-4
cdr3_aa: CASSEGSGSLETQYF
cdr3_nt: TGTGCCAGCAGTGAAGGTAGCGGGAGTTTGGAGACCCAGTACTTC

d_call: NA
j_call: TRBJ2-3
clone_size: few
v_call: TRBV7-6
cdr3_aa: CASSSRQGLDTQYF
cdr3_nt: TGTGCCAGCAGCTCCCGACAGGGACTGGATACGCAGTATTTT